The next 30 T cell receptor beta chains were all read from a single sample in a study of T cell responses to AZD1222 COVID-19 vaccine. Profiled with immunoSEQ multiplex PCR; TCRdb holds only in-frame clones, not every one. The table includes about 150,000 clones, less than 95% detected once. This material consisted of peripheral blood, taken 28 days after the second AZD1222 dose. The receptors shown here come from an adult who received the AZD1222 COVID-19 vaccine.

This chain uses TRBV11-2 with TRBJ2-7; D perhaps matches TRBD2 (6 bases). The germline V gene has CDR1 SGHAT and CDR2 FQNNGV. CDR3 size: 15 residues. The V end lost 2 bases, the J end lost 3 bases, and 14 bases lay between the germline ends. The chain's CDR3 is CASSLPGTLSYEQYF. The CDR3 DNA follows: TGTGCCAGCAGCTTACCCGGGACTCTCAGCTACGAGCAGTACTTC.

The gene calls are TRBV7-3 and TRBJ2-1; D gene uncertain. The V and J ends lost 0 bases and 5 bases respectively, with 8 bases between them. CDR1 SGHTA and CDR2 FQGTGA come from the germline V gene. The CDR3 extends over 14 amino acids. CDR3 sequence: CASSLTGSDNEQFF. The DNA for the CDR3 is TGTGCCAGCAGCTTAACCGGGTCGGACAATGAGCAGTTCTTC. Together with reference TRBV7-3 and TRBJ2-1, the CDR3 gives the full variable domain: GAGVSQTPSNKVTEKGKYVELRCDPISGHTALYWYRQSLGQGPEFLIYFQGTGAADDSGLPNDRFFAVRPEGSVSTLKIQRTERGDSAVYLCASSLTGSDNEQFFGPGTRLTVL.

CDR3 DNA: TGTGCCAGCAGCAAGACAGGCCTCCAAGAGACCCAGTACTTC. It specifies CASSKTGLQETQYF. The V and J genes are TRBV7-2 and TRBJ2-5; tentative D call: TRBD1 (6 bases). The CDR3 extends over 14 amino acids. Germline-derived CDR1 and CDR2 are SGHTA and FQGNSA. The V end lost 5 bases, the J end lost 1 base, and 11 bases lay between the germline ends.

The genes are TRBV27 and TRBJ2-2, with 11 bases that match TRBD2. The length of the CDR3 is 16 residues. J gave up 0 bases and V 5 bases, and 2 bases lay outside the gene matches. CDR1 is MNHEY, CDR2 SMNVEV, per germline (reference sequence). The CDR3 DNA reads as TGTGCCAGCAGTCCACTAGCGGGAGCGAACACCGGGGAGCTGTTTTTT. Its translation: CASSPLAGANTGELFF.

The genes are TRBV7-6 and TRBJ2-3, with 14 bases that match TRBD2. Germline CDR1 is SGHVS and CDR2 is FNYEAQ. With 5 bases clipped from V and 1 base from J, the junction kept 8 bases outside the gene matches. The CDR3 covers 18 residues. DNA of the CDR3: TGTGCCAGCAGCGGGGGACTAGCGGGAGTCGCTGGCACAGATACGCAGTATTTT. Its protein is CASSGGLAGVAGTDTQYF.

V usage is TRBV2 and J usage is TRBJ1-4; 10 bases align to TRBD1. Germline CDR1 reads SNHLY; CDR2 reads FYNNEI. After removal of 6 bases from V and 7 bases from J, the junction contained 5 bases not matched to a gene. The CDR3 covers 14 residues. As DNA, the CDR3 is TGTGCCAGCAGGGGCGACAGGGGGCTTGAAAAACTGTTTTTT. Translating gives CASRGDRGLEKLFF.

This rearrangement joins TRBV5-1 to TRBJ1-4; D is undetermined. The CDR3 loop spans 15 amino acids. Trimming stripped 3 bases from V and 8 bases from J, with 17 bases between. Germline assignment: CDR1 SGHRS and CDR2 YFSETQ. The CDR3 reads CASSSEPPQTEKLFF. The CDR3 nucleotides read TGCGCCAGCAGCTCTGAGCCCCCTCAGACCGAAAAACTGTTTTTT.

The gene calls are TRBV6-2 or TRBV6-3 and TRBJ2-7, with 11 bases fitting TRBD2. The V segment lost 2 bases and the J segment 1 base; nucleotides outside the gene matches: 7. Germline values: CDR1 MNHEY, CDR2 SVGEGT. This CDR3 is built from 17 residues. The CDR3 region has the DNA TGTGCCAGCAGTTACACTTTGGGACTAGCGGATTCCTACGAGCAGTACTTC. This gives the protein CASSYTLGLADSYEQYF.

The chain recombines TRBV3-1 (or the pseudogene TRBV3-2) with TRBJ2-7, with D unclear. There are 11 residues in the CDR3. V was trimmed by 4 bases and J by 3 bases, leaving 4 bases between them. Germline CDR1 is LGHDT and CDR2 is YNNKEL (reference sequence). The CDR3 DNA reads TGTGCCAGCAGCCGCCGCTACGAGCAGTACTTC. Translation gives CASSRRYEQYF.

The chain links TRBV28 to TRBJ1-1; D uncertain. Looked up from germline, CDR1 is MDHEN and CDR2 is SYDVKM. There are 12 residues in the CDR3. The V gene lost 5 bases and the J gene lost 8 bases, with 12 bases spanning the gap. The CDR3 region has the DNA TGTGCCAGCAGTCCCCCCGGTGGGGAAGCTTTCTTT. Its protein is CASSPPGGEAFF.

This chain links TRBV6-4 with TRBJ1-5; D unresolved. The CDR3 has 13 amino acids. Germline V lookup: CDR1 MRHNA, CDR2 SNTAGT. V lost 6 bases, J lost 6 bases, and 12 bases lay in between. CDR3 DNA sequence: TGTGCCAGCAGCCAAGAGGCGGGTCAGCCCCAGCATTTT. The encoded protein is CASSQEAGQPQHF.

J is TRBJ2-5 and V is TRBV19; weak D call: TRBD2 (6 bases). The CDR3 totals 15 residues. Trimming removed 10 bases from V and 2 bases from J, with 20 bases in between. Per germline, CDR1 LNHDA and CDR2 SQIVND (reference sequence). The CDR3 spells CATTPGDVRQETQYF. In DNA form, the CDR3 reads TGTGCCACTACCCCGGGGGACGTTCGGCAAGAGACCCAGTACTTC.

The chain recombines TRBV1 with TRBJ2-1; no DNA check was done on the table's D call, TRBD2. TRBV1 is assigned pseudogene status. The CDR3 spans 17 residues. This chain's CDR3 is CTSTCPSTSAAYNEQFF. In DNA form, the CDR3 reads TGCACCAGCACCTGCCCCTCTACTAGCGCTGCCTACAATGAGCAGTTCTTC.

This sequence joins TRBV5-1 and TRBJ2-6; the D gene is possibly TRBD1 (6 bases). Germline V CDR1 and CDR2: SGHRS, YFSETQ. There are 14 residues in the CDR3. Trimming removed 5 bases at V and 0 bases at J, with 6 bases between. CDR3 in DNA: TGCGCCAGCAGAGGGGGCTCTGGGGCCAACGTCCTGACTTTC. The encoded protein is CASRGGSGANVLTF.

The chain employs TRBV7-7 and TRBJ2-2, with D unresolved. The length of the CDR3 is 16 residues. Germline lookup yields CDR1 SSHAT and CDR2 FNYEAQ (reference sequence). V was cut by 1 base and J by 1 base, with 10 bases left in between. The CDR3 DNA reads TGTGCCAGCAGCTTAGGGGCGGCCTTGAACACCGGGGAGCTGTTTTTT. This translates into CASSLGAALNTGELFF.

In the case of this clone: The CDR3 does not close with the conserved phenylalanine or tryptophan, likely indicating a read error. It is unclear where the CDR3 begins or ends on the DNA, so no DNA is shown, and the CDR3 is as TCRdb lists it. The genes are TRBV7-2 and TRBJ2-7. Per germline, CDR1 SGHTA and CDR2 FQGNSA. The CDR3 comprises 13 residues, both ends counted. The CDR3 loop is CASSVDTGTPFQL.

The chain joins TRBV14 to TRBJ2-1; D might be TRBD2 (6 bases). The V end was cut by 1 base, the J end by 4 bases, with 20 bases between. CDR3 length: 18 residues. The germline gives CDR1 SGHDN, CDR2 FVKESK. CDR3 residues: CASSQVLPMGGRYNEQFF. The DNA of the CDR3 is TGTGCCAGCAGCCAAGTTCTCCCGATGGGGGGACGGTACAATGAGCAGTTCTTC.

For the CDR3, the DNA is TGTGCCAGCTCACCACAGTATGAAGCTTTCTTT. It specifies CASSPQYEAFF. This chain connects TRBV18 to TRBJ1-1; D unclear. This CDR3 region has 11 residues. V lost 1 base to trimming and J lost 7 bases, with 4 bases between them. Germline lookup yields CDR1 KGHSH and CDR2 LQKENI. The full variable domain, with the rest looked up from reference TRBV18 and TRBJ1-1, is NAGVMQNPRHLVRRRGQEARLRCSPMKGHSHVYWYRQLPEEGLKFMVYLQKENIIDESGMPKERFSAEFPKEGPSILRIQQVVRGDSAAYFCASSPQYEAFFGQGTRLTVV.

The CDR3 protein is CASSPGDRGNYGYTF. In nucleotides, the CDR3 is TGCGCCAGCAGTCCAGGGGATCGAGGTAACTATGGCTACACCTTC. The chain combines TRBV5-1 with TRBJ1-2; D perhaps matches TRBD1 (6 bases). The CDR3 contains 15 residues. V shed 5 bases and J shed 1 base, with 15 bases lying between them. Germline V gene data show CDR1 as SGHRS and CDR2 as YFSETQ.

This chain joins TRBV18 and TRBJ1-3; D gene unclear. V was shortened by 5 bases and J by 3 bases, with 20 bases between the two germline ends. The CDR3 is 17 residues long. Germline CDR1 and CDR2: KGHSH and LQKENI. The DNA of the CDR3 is TGTGCCAGCTCAAGTTCTGAATCCGGAATAGGTGGAAACACCATATATTTT. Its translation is CASSSSESGIGGNTIYF.

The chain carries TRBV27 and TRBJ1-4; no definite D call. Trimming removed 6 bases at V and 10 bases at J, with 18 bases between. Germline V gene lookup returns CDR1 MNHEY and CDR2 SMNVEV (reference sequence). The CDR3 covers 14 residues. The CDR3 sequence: CASRLTANDGKLFF. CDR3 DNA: TGTGCCAGCAGATTAACAGCGAATGATGGAAAACTGTTTTTT. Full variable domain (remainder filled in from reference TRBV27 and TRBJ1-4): EAQVTQNPRYLITVTGKKLTVTCSQNMNHEYMSWYRQDPGLGLRQIYYSMNVEVTDKGDVPEGYKVSRKEKRNFPLILESPSPNQTSLYFCASRLTANDGKLFFGSGTQLSVL.

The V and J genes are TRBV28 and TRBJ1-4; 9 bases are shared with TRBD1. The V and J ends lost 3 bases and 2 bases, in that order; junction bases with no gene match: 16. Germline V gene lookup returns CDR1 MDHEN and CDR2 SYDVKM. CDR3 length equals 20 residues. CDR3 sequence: CASSFGQGKLSFRTNEKLFF. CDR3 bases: TGTGCCAGCAGTTTCGGACAGGGGAAACTTTCCTTTCGCACTAATGAAAAACTGTTTTTT.

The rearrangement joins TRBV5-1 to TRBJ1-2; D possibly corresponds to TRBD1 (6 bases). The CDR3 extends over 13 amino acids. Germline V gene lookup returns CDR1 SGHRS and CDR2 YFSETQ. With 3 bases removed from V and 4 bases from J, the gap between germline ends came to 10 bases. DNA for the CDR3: TGCGCCAGCAGCTCAGACAGGACCTATGGCTACACCTTC. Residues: CASSSDRTYGYTF.

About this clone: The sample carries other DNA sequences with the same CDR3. Here the CDR3 reads CASSLPGNYGYTF. In nucleotides, the CDR3 is TGTGCCAGCAGTTTACCAGGGAACTATGGCTACACCTTC. The chain uses TRBV28 and TRBJ1-2; TRBD1 might be the D (5 bases). The CDR3 covers 13 residues. V lost 2 bases to trimming and J lost 2 bases, with 6 bases between them. Germline V gene sequence: CDR1 MDHEN, CDR2 SYDVKM.

The CDR3 sequence is CASSPGTGGRTEAFF. CDR3 DNA: TGTGCCAGCTCCCCTGGGACAGGGGGCCGGACTGAAGCTTTCTTT. V is TRBV18 and J is TRBJ1-1; 12 bases agree with TRBD1. CDR3 length: 15 residues. The germline gives CDR1 KGHSH, CDR2 LQKENI. V lost 6 bases, J lost 5 bases, and 7 bases stayed unmatched.

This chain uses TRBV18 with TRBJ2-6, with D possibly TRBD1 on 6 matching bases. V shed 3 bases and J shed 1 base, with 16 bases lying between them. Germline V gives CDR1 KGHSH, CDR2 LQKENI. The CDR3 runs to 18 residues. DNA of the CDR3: TGTGCCAGCTCACCGCGCCCAGGGGACATTTCTGGGGCCAACGTCCTGACTTTC. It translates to CASSPRPGDISGANVLTF.

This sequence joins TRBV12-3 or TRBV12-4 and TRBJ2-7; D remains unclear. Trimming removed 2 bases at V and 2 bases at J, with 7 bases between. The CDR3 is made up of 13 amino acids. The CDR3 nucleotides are TGTGCCAGCAGTTTAATGACCGCCTACGAGCAGTACTTC. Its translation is CASSLMTAYEQYF.

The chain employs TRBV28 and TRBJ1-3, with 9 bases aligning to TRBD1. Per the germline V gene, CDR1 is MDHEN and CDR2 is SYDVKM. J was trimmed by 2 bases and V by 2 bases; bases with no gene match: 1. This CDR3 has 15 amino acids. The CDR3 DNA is TGTGCCAGCAGTTTAGGGGACAGGGCTGGAAACACCATATATTTT. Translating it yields CASSLGDRAGNTIYF.

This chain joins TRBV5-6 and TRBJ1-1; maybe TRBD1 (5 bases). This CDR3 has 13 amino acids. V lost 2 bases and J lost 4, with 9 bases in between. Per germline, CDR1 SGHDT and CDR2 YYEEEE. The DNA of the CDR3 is TGTGCCAGCAGCTTAGGAAGGGGCACTGAAGCTTTCTTT. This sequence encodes CASSLGRGTEAFF.

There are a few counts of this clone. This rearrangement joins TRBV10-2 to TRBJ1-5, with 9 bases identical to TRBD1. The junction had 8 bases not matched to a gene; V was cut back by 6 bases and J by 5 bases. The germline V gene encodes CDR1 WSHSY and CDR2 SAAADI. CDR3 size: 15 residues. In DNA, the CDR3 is TGCGCCAGCAGCGCCGGGACAGGGCGAGATCAGCCCCAGCATTTT. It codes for CASSAGTGRDQPQHF.